A single sample is the source of the 19 T cell receptor beta chains below, sequenced in a study of blood T cells in healthy people across ages. Combining a sample-barcoded 5' primer with a J-beta primer mix, a second PCR ran for roughly 6 to 11 cycles. TCRdb fed the 5' RACE reads into MiXCR, producing one record per CDR3 protein. The repertoire holds around 750,000 distinct CDR3 sequences, with roughly 50% as singletons. Specimen: blood. All receptors derive from a man older than 75 in good health.

The chain joins TRBV7-6 to TRBJ2-5; TRBD1 matches at 10 bases. Per the germline V gene, CDR1 is SGHVS and CDR2 is FNYEAQ. V lost 8 bases and J lost 2; bases outside the gene matches: 11. This CDR3 spans 16 amino acids. CDR3 in DNA: TGTGCCAGCGGGGACAGGGGTAGACCTCAACAAGAGACCCAGTACTTC. Protein: CASGDRGRPQQETQYF.

The rearrangement uses TRBV20-1 and TRBJ2-7, with D possibly being TRBD2 (6 bases). The CDR3 extends over 14 amino acids. V was clipped by 3 bases and J by 2 bases, with 14 bases between them. CDR1 and CDR2 (germline): DFQATT, SNEGSKA (reference sequence). Here the CDR3 reads CSASTGLRPYEQYF. In DNA form, the CDR3 reads TGCAGTGCTAGCACGGGACTCCGACCCTACGAGCAGTACTTC.

The count of this clonotype is one. The rearrangement joins TRBV28 to TRBJ1-2; D gene unclear. This CDR3 region has 14 residues. CDR1 is MDHEN, CDR2 SYDVKM, per germline. CDR3 protein: CAITRPSHGYGYTF. The CDR3 DNA is TGTGCTATAACCCGGCCGTCACATGGGTATGGCTACACCTTC.

V gene TRBV30 combines with J gene TRBJ2-2; 8 nucleotides match TRBD2. Trimming cost V 7 bases and J 2 bases; bases outside gene matches: 6. The CDR3 spans 14 residues. Germline CDR1 reads GTSNPN; CDR2 reads SVGIG (reference sequence). CDR3 sequence (DNA): TGTGCCTCCCTCACTAGCGGAAACACCGGGGAGCTGTTTTTT. Protein sequence: CASLTSGNTGELFF.

The chain uses TRBV20-1 and TRBJ2-5; D assignment may be TRBD1 or TRBD2 (5 bases each). The V end lost 2 bases, the J end lost 2 bases, and 18 bases lay between the germline ends. Germline V gene sequence: CDR1 DFQATT, CDR2 SNEGSKA (reference sequence). CDR3 length: 16 amino acids. CDR3 region: CSARPAVGTGQETQYF. CDR3 nucleotide sequence: TGCAGTGCTAGACCAGCCGTAGGGACCGGTCAAGAGACCCAGTACTTC.

The rearrangement uses TRBV20-1 and TRBJ2-1; 13 nucleotides agree with TRBD2. CDR3 length equals 14 residues. The junction had 3 bases not matched to a gene; V was cut back by 6 bases and J by 4 bases. From germline, CDR1 is DFQATT and CDR2 SNEGSKA (reference sequence). This CDR3 is CSATSGRGYNEQFF. The CDR3 nucleotides read TGCAGTGCCACTAGCGGGAGGGGGTACAATGAGCAGTTCTTC.

CDR3 sequence reads: CASSTNAGANEKLFF. The CDR3 DNA reads as TGTGCCAGCAGTACCAACGCTGGGGCTAATGAAAAACTGTTTTTT. This chain links TRBV12-3 or TRBV12-4 with TRBJ1-4, with D unclear. Trimming pared 5 bases from V and 3 bases from J, leaving 13 bases between. CDR3 length: 15 residues.

This rearrangement joins TRBV7-9 to TRBJ2-1; perhaps TRBD2 as D (5 bases). This CDR3 is built from 14 residues. V gave up 5 bases and J gave up 5 bases, with 13 bases separating them. Per germline, CDR1 SEHNR and CDR2 FQNEAQ (reference sequence). The CDR3 sequence: CASSPVRGHNEQFF. In DNA, the CDR3 is TGTGCCAGCAGCCCGGTTCGAGGGCACAATGAGCAGTTCTTC. Together with reference TRBV7-9 and TRBJ2-1, the CDR3 gives the full variable domain: DTGVSQNPRHKITKRGQNVTFRCDPISEHNRLYWYRQTLGQGPEFLTYFQNEAQLEKSRLLSDRFSAERPKGSFSTLEIQRTEQGDSAMYLCASSPVRGHNEQFFGPGTRLTVL.

The chain joins TRBV27 to TRBJ2-1, with D tentatively TRBD2 (5 bases). Germline CDR1 is MNHEY and CDR2 is SMNVEV (reference sequence). This CDR3 is built from 13 residues. The V end was cut by 5 bases, the J end by 4 bases, with 9 bases between. The CDR3 region is CASSVSGYNEQFF. CDR3 in DNA: TGTGCCAGCAGTGTAAGCGGATACAATGAGCAGTTCTTC.

The chain couples TRBV20-1 to TRBJ2-5, with D possibly TRBD2 on 5 matching bases. This CDR3 comprises 15 residues. Trimming removed 6 bases at V and 5 bases at J, with 22 bases between. Germline CDR1 and CDR2: DFQATT and SNEGSKA (reference sequence). CDR3 coding DNA: TGCAGTGCGGACGAGGTGTCCCGCGGGTTGGAGACCCAGTACTTC. Amino acids: CSADEVSRGLETQYF.

This clonotype was detected only a few times. The chain carries TRBV10-1 and TRBJ2-3, with a possible D match to TRBD2 (5 bases). V was clipped by 9 bases and J by 14 bases, with 15 bases between them. CDR1 WNHNN and CDR2 SYGVQD come from the germline V gene (reference sequence). CDR3 length: 10 residues. The CDR3 reads CARGSRYAYF. The CDR3 DNA is TGCGCCAGGGGGAGCAGATACGCGTATTTT.

This clonotype was detected a few times. This chain uses TRBV20-1 with TRBJ2-7; no reliable D call. The CDR3 length is 14 residues. Trimming took 0 bases from V and 0 from J, leaving 9 bases between them. Germline V lookup: CDR1 DFQATT, CDR2 SNEGSKA (reference sequence). CDR3 protein: CSARDLSNSYEQYF. The CDR3 bases are TGCAGTGCTAGAGATCTCAGTAACTCCTACGAGCAGTACTTC.

This chain connects TRBV15 to TRBJ1-2, with D perhaps TRBD1 (6 bases). The V end was cut by 0 bases, the J end by 5 bases, with 13 bases between. CDR1 is LNHNV, CDR2 YYDKDF, per germline (reference sequence). The CDR3 covers 15 residues. The chain's CDR3 is CATSRDQGLVYGYTF. CDR3 coding DNA: TGTGCCACCAGCAGAGATCAGGGGCTCGTTTATGGCTACACCTTC.

This chain joins TRBV2 and TRBJ2-7; 7 nucleotides line up with TRBD2. The CDR3 is made up of 16 amino acids. Trimming removed 8 bases from V and 0 bases from J; junction bases left unmatched: 13. Germline CDR1 SNHLY, CDR2 FYNNEI. CDR3 sequence (DNA): TGTGCCAGCGGAGATTGGCGGGAGAGGGGCTCCTACGAGCAGTACTTC. This codes for CASGDWRERGSYEQYF.

The V call is TRBV27, the J call TRBJ2-3, with D possibly matching TRBD2 (5 bases). V was shortened by 3 bases and J by 2 bases, with 12 bases between the two germline ends. The CDR3 covers 15 residues. The germline V gene encodes CDR1 MNHEY and CDR2 SMNVEV (reference sequence). The chain's CDR3 is CASSFYGLPTDTQYF. CDR3 nucleotide sequence: TGTGCCAGCAGTTTTTACGGACTTCCCACAGATACGCAGTATTTT.

This clonotype was counted at least ten times. The genes are TRBV7-9 and TRBJ2-4; D is undetermined. The J call is uncertain, as TRBJ2-7 better fits the DNA end. The CDR3 spans 12 residues. Germline lookup yields CDR1 SEHNR and CDR2 FQNEAQ (reference sequence). CDR3 residues: CASSQDYYEQYF. CDR3 in DNA: TGTGCCAGCAGCCAGGATTACTACGAGCAGTACTTC.

This clonotype was counted a few times. The chain recombines TRBV3-1 with TRBJ1-6; 8 nucleotides align to TRBD1. Germline lookup yields CDR1 LGHDT and CDR2 YNNKEL (reference sequence). The CDR3 length is 17 residues. V dropped 2 bases and J dropped 2; count of bases not matched to a gene: 5. CDR3 region: CASSQRQGSTYNSPLHF. The CDR3 bases are TGTGCCAGCAGCCAACGACAGGGGAGCACCTATAATTCACCCCTCCACTTT.

The chain couples TRBV15 to TRBJ2-7; D remains unclear. Trimming cost V 5 bases and J 0 bases, with 11 bases left between them. The CDR3 covers 14 residues. CDR1 is LNHNV, CDR2 YYDKDF, per germline (reference sequence). The CDR3: CATSEPESSYEQYF. The DNA for the CDR3 is TGTGCCACCAGCGAGCCAGAGAGCTCCTACGAGCAGTACTTC. Complete variable domain (other parts from reference TRBV15 and TRBJ2-7): DAMVIQNPRYQVTQFGKPVTLSCSQTLNHNVMYWYQQKSSQAPKLLFHYYDKDFNNEADTPDNFQSRRPNTSFCFLDIRSPGLGDTAMYLCATSEPESSYEQYFGPGTRLTVT.

The rearrangement links TRBV7-9 to TRBJ1-1, with 8 nucleotides matching TRBD1. The CDR3 extends over 15 amino acids. Germline V CDR1 and CDR2: SEHNR, FQNEAQ (reference sequence). Trimming at V came to 3 bases and at J to 3 bases, leaving 6 bases not matched to a gene. The CDR3 region has the DNA TGTGCCAGCAGCTTTATACAGGGGGGATACACTGAAGCTTTCTTT. Translating gives CASSFIQGGYTEAFF.